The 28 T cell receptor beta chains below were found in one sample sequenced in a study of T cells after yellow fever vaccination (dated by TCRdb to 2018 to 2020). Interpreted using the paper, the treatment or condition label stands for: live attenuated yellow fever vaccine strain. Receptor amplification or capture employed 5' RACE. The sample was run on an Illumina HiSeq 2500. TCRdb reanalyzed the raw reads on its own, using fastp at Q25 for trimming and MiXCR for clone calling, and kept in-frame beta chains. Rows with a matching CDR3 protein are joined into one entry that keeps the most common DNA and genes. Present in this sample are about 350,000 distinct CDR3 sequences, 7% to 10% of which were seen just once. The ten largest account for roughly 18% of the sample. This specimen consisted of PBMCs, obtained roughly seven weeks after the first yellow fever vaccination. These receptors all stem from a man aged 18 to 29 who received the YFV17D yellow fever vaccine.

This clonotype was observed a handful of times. The CDR3 DNA is TGTGCCAGCAGCTTATTAGAGGGGGCTGGGGAGCAGTACTTC. Translating it yields CASSLLEGAGEQYF. The rearrangement uses TRBV7-6 and TRBJ2-7; 7 nucleotides agree with TRBD1. The CDR3 runs 14 residues. The germline gives CDR1 SGHVS, CDR2 FNYEAQ. Trimming took 2 bases from V and 7 from J; bases not matched to a gene: 8.

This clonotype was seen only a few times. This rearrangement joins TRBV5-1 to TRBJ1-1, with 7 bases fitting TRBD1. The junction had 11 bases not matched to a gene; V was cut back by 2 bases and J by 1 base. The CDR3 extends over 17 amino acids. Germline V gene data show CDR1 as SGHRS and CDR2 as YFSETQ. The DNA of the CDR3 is TGCGCCAGCAGCTTCAGGGGGGGGACCGGTAGGAACACTGAAGCTTTCTTT. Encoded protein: CASSFRGGTGRNTEAFF.

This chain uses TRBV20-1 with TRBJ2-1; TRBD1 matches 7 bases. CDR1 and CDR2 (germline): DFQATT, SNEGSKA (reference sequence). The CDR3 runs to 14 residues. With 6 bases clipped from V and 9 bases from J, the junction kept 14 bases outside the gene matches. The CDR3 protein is CSAPTGSSVGEQFF. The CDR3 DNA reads TGCAGTGCCCCGACAGGGTCTTCCGTTGGTGAGCAGTTCTTC.

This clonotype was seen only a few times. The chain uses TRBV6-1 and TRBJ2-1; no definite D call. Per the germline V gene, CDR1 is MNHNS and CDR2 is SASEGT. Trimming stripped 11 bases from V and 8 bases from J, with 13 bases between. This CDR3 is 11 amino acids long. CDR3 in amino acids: CAGPRWYEQFF. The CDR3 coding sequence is TGTGCCGGCCCTAGATGGTATGAGCAGTTCTTC.

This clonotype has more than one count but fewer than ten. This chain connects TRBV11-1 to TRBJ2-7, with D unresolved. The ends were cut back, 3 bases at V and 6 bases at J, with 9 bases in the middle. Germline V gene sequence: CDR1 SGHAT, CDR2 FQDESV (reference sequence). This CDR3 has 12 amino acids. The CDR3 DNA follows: TGTGCCAGCAGCTTTAGCCTAAGCGAGCAGTACTTC. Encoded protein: CASSFSLSEQYF.

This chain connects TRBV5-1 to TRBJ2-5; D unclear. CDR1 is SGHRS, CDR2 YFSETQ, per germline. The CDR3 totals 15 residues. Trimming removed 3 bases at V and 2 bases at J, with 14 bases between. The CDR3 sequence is CASSWGPETQETQYF. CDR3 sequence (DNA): TGCGCCAGCAGCTGGGGTCCGGAGACTCAAGAGACCCAGTACTTC.

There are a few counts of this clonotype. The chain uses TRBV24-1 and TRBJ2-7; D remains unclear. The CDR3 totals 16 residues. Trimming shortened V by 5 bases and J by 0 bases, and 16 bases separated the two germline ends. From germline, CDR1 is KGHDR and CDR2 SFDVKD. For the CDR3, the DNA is TGTGCCACCAGTGGGGATCAACCCAGAAGCTCCTACGAGCAGTACTTC. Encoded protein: CATSGDQPRSSYEQYF.

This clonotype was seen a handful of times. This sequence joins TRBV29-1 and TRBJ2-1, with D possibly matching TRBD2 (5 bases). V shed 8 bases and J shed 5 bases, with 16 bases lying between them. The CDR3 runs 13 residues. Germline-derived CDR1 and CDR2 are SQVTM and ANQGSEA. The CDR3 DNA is TGCAGCCTATGGAGGTCGTCTCACAATGAGCAGTTCTTC. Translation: CSLWRSSHNEQFF.

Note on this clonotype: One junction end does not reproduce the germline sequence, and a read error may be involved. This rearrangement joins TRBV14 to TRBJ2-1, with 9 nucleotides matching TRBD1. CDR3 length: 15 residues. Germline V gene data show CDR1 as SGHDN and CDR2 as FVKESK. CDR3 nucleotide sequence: TGTGCCAGCAGCCTTGAAAGGACCCGGACAGGGGAATTAGTCTTC. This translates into CASSLERTRTGELVF.

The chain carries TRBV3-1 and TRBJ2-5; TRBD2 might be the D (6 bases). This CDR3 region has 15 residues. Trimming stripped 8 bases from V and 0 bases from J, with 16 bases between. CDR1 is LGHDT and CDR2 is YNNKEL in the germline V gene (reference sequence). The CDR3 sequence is CASAPRLGNQETQYF. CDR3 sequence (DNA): TGTGCCAGCGCTCCACGACTAGGTAACCAAGAGACCCAGTACTTC.

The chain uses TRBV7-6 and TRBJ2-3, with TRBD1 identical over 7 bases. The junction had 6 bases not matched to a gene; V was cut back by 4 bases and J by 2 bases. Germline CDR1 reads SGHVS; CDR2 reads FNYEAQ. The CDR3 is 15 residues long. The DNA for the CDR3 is TGTGCCAGCAGCTACCGACAGGGTTTCACAGATACGCAGTATTTT. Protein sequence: CASSYRQGFTDTQYF.

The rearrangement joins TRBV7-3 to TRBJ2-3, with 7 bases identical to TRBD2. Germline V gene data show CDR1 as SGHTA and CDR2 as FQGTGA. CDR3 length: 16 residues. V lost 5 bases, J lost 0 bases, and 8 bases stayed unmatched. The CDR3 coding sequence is TGTGCCAGCAGCCAGTGGGGGGGGGAGAGCACAGATACGCAGTATTTT. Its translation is CASSQWGGESTDTQYF.

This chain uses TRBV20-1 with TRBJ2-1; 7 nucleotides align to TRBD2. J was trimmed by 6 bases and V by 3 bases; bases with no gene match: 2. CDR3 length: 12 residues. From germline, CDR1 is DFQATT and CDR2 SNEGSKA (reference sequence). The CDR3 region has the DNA TGCAGTGCTAGTCCGGGGGGCAATGAGCAGTTCTTC. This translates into CSASPGGNEQFF.

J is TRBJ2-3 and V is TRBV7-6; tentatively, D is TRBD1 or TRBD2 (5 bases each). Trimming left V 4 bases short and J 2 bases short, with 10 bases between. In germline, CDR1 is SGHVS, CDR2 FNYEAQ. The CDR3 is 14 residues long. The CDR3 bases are TGTGCCAGCAGCTCCGGGACCCTCACAGATACGCAGTATTTT. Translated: CASSSGTLTDTQYF.

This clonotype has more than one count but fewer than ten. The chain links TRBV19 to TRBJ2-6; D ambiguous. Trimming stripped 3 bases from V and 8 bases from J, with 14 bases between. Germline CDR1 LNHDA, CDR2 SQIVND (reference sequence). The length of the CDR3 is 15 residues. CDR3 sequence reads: CASSIIEAGSNVLTF. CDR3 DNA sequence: TGTGCCAGTAGTATTATCGAGGCAGGTTCCAACGTCCTGACTTTC.

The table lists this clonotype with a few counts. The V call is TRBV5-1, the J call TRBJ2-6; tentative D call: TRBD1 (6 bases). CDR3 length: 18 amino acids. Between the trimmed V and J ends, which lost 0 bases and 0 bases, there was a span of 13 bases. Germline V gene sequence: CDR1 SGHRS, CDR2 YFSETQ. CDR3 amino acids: CASSLVAGVPSGANVLTF. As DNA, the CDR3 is TGCGCCAGCAGCTTGGTCGCAGGGGTCCCCTCTGGGGCCAACGTCCTGACTTTC. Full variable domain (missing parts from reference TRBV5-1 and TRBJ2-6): KAGVTQTPRYLIKTRGQQVTLSCSPISGHRSVSWYQQTPGQGLQFLFEYFSETQRNKGNFPGRFSGRQFSNSRSEMNVSTLELGDSALYLCASSLVAGVPSGANVLTFGAGSRLTVL.

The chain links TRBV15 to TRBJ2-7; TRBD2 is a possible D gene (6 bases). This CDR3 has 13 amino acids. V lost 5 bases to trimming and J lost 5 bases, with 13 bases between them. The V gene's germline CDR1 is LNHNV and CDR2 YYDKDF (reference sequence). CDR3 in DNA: TGTGCCACCAGCTCCCTTCGGGGGAACGAGCAGTACGTC. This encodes CATSSLRGNEQYV.

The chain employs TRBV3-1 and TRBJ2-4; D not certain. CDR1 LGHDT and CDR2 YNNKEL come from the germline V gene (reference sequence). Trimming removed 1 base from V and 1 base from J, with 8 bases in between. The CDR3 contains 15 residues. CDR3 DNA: TGTGCCAGCAGCCAAGTAGAAAGGGCCAAAAACATTCAGTACTTC. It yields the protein CASSQVERAKNIQYF.

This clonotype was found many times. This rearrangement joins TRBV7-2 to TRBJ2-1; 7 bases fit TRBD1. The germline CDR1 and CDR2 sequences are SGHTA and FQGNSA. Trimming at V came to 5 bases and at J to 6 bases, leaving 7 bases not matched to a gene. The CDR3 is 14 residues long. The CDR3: CASSERQGSNEQFF. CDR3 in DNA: TGTGCCAGCAGCGAACGACAGGGTTCCAATGAGCAGTTCTTC.

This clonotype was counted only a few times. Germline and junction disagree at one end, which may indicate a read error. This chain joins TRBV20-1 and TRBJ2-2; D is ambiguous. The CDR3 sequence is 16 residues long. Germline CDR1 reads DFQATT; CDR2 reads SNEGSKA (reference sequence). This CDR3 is CCARDRTVANTGELFF. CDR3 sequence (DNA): TGCTGTGCTAGAGATCGGACGGTGGCGAACACCGGGGAGCTGTTTTTT.

CDR3 amino acids: CSVGDSYEQYV. The CDR3 DNA sequence: TGCAGCGTTGGGGACTCCTACGAGCAGTACGTC. This rearrangement joins TRBV29-1 to TRBJ2-7; no clear D gene. V was clipped by 4 bases and J by 0 bases, with 4 bases between them. This CDR3 is 11 amino acids long. Looked up from germline, CDR1 is SQVTM and CDR2 is ANQGSEA.

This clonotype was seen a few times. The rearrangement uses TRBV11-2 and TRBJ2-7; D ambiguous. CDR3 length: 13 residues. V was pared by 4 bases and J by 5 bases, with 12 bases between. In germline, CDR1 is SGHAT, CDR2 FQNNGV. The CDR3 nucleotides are TGTGCCAGCAGCTCAATGCCGGTTAACGAGCAGTACTTC. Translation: CASSSMPVNEQYF. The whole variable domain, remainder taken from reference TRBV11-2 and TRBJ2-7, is EAGVAQSPRYKIIEKRQSVAFWCNPISGHATLYWYQQILGQGPKLLIQFQNNGVVDDSQLPKDRFSAERLKGVDSTLKIQPAKLEDSAVYLCASSSMPVNEQYFGPGTRLTVT.

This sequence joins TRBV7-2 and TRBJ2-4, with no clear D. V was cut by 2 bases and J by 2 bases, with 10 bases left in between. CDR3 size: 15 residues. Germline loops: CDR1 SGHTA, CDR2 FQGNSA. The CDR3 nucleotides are TGTGCCAGCAGCTTACAGGTGTCTACCAAAAACATTCAGTACTTC. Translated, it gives CASSLQVSTKNIQYF.

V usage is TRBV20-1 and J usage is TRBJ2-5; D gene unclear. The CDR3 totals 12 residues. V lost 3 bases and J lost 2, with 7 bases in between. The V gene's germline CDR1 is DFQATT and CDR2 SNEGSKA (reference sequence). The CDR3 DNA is TGCAGTGCTAGGGACGGACAAGAGACCCAGTACTTC. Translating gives CSARDGQETQYF.

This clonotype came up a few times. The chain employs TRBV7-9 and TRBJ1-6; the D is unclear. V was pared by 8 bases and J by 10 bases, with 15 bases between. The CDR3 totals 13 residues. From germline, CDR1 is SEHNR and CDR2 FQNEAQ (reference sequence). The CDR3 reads CASQFNSGSPLHF. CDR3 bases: TGTGCCAGCCAGTTCAACTCCGGGTCACCCCTCCACTTT.

Here the CDR3 reads CASSLLVTGVSNQPQHF. DNA of the CDR3: TGTGCCAGCAGCTTACTCGTCACTGGGGTTAGCAATCAGCCCCAGCATTTT. V and J are TRBV7-2 and TRBJ1-5; D gene ambiguous. V gave up 2 bases and J gave up 0 bases, with 14 bases separating them. Looked up from germline, CDR1 is SGHTA and CDR2 is FQGNSA. The CDR3 runs 17 residues.

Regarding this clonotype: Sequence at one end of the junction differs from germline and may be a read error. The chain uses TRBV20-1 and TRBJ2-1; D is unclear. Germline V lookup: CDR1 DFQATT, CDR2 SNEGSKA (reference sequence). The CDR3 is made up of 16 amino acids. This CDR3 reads CCALPGPRSSYNEQFF. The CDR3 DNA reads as TGCTGTGCCCTACCCGGACCGAGGAGCTCCTACAATGAGCAGTTCTTC.

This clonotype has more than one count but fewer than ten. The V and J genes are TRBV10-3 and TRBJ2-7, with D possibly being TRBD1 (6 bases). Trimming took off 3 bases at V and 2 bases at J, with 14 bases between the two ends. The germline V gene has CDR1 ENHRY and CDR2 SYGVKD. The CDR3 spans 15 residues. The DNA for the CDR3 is TGTGCCATCAGTGACTCGACAGGCAACCCCTACGAGCAGTACTTC. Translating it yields CAISDSTGNPYEQYF.